The clone carrying this TCR beta chain has ten or more counts. The data originate from a study of early T cells in non-severe SARS-CoV-2 infection. With 2 bases clipped from V and 1 base from J, the junction kept 8 bases outside the gene matches. The CDR3 spans 18 residues. CDR1 and CDR2 from the germline V gene are KGHDR and SFDVKD. TCRdb re-called the 5' RACE reads through MiXCR, storing one row per CDR3 protein. The sample records about 60,000 distinct CDR3 sequences, around 12% being singletons. The sequence was obtained from an adult who was a healthcare worker with PCR-confirmed SARS-CoV-2 infection or an uninfected control (not recorded which). Sequencing was performed on whole blood. The chain is built from TRBV24-1 and TRBJ2-4; 9 bases map to TRBD1. In DNA, the CDR3 is TGTGCCACCAGTGATTCCCGTGGCGGGACAGGGGCCAAAAACATTCAGTACTTC. Translation: CATSDSRGGTGAKNIQYF.